This is a list of T cell receptor beta chains from one sample in a study of T cells after yellow fever vaccination. TCRdb analysed the 5' RACE reads with MiXCR anew, one entry per CDR3 protein. The sample holds nearly 550,000 distinct CDR3 sequences, about 19% seen once. The sample here was PBMCs, taken 15 days after the yellow fever booster vaccination. The receptors come from a man younger than 40 who received the YFV17D yellow fever vaccine. Both conserved end residues are part of each CDR3. Fields, in order: clone size, V gene, D gene, J gene, CDR3 protein, CDR3 DNA. The D gene is left open where the match is weak. Size tells how often a clone was seen (once, few, many) or the class of an expanded clone, and some rows leave it out.

clone_size: few; v_call: TRBV20-1; d_call: TRBD1; j_call: TRBJ2-7; cdr3_aa: CSVKIRDRGHEQYF; cdr3_nt: TGCAGTGTTAAGATCCGTGACAGGGGCCACGAGCAGTACTTC
clone_size: -; v_call: TRBV20-1; d_call: -; j_call: TRBJ2-5; cdr3_aa: CSARGAGQETQYF; cdr3_nt: TGCAGTGCTAGAGGGGCGGGACAAGAGACCCAGTACTTC
clone_size: -; v_call: TRBV7-9; d_call: -; j_call: TRBJ2-7; cdr3_aa: CASSSQTPAGEQYF; cdr3_nt: TGTGCCAGCAGCTCGCAGACTCCCGCAGGCGAGCAGTACTTC
clone_size: -; v_call: TRBV7-2; d_call: -; j_call: TRBJ2-7; cdr3_aa: CASSLAPGDEQYF; cdr3_nt: TGTGCCAGCAGCTTAGCACCGGGCGACGAGCAGTACTTC
clone_size: many; v_call: TRBV29-1; d_call: -; j_call: TRBJ2-3; cdr3_aa: CSVCTRSRDTQYF; cdr3_nt: TGCAGCGTCTGTACCAGGTCCAGGGATACGCAGTATTTT
clone_size: -; v_call: TRBV7-9; d_call: -; j_call: TRBJ1-2; cdr3_aa: CASSLVPYGYTF; cdr3_nt: TGTGCCAGCAGCTTAGTTCCCTATGGCTACACCTTC
clone_size: few; v_call: TRBV18; d_call: -; j_call: TRBJ2-7; cdr3_aa: CASSPGGLEQYF; cdr3_nt: TGTGCCAGCTCACCTGGAGGCCTCGAGCAGTACTTC
clone_size: -; v_call: TRBV5-6; d_call: -; j_call: TRBJ1-4; cdr3_aa: CASSTGQLEKLFF; cdr3_nt: TGTGCCAGCAGCACAGGACAGTTAGAAAAACTGTTTTTT
clone_size: few; v_call: TRBV6-1; d_call: TRBD2; j_call: TRBJ2-7; cdr3_aa: CASNPTGLGTEQYF; cdr3_nt: TGTGCCAGCAACCCAACGGGACTAGGGACCGAGCAGTACTTC
clone_size: -; v_call: TRBV9; d_call: -; j_call: TRBJ1-1; cdr3_aa: CASSRGQRETEAFF; cdr3_nt: TGTGCCAGCTCCCGCGGGCAAAGGGAGACTGAAGCTTTCTTT
clone_size: few; v_call: TRBV29-1; d_call: -; j_call: TRBJ2-2; cdr3_aa: CSVDLPGPGELFF; cdr3_nt: TGCAGCGTTGATTTGCCCGGACCCGGGGAGCTGTTTTTT
clone_size: -; v_call: TRBV5-1; d_call: -; j_call: TRBJ2-6; cdr3_aa: CASSYPGANVLTF; cdr3_nt: TGCGCCAGCAGCTACCCTGGGGCCAACGTCCTGACTTTC
clone_size: few; v_call: TRBV15; d_call: -; j_call: TRBJ1-2; cdr3_aa: CATSGLGEQGWGYTF; cdr3_nt: TGTGCCACCAGCGGTTTAGGGGAACAGGGTTGGGGCTACACCTTC
clone_size: -; v_call: TRBV20-1; d_call: -; j_call: TRBJ2-3; cdr3_aa: CSASGLDTQYF; cdr3_nt: TGCAGTGCTAGCGGTTTAGATACGCAGTATTTT
clone_size: few; v_call: TRBV27; d_call: -; j_call: TRBJ1-5; cdr3_aa: CASSFGGPSQPQHF; cdr3_nt: TGTGCCAGCAGTTTCGGAGGGCCGAGCCAGCCCCAGCATTTT
clone_size: few; v_call: TRBV29-1; d_call: -; j_call: TRBJ2-1; cdr3_aa: CSADQGFDEQFF; cdr3_nt: TGCAGCGCAGATCAGGGGTTCGATGAGCAGTTCTTC
clone_size: -; v_call: TRBV20-1; d_call: -; j_call: TRBJ1-1; cdr3_aa: CSADYKNTEAFF; cdr3_nt: TGCAGTGCTGATTATAAAAACACTGAAGCTTTCTTT
clone_size: once; v_call: TRBV14; d_call: TRBD2; j_call: TRBJ2-1; cdr3_aa: CASSQDPRLAGFLDEQFF; cdr3_nt: TGTGCCAGCAGCCAAGACCCTCGACTAGCTGGTTTTCTGGATGAGCAGTTCTTC
clone_size: -; v_call: TRBV7-6; d_call: TRBD2; j_call: TRBJ2-1; cdr3_aa: CASSVLAGDYNEQFF; cdr3_nt: TGTGCCAGCAGCGTCCTAGCGGGAGACTACAATGAGCAGTTCTTC
clone_size: -; v_call: TRBV25-1; d_call: -; j_call: TRBJ2-1; cdr3_aa: CASSERDNLYNEQFF; cdr3_nt: TGTGCCAGCAGCGAAAGGGACAACTTATACAATGAGCAGTTCTTC
clone_size: -; v_call: TRBV29-1; d_call: TRBD2; j_call: TRBJ2-3; cdr3_aa: CSGGLAGGTDTQYF; cdr3_nt: TGCAGCGGAGGACTAGCGGGAGGCACAGATACGCAGTATTTT
clone_size: few; v_call: TRBV7-2; d_call: -; j_call: TRBJ2-7; cdr3_aa: CASSLWGPNYEQYF; cdr3_nt: TGTGCCAGCAGCTTATGGGGACCAAACTACGAGCAGTACTTC
clone_size: -; v_call: TRBV6-1; d_call: TRBD1; j_call: TRBJ1-1; cdr3_aa: CASTRTGRKNTEAFF; cdr3_nt: TGTGCCAGCACTCGGACAGGGAGAAAGAACACTGAAGCTTTCTTT
clone_size: few; v_call: TRBV4-3; d_call: -; j_call: TRBJ2-7; cdr3_aa: CASSQDMELGQYF; cdr3_nt: TGCGCCAGCAGCCAAGATATGGAGCTAGGGCAGTACTTC
clone_size: few; v_call: TRBV12-3/TRBV12-4; d_call: -; j_call: TRBJ1-2; cdr3_aa: CASGPRYGYTF; cdr3_nt: TGTGCCAGTGGGCCTCGCTATGGCTACACCTTC
clone_size: -; v_call: TRBV7-9; d_call: TRBD1; j_call: TRBJ2-7; cdr3_aa: CASSSTGGGDYEQYF; cdr3_nt: TGTGCCAGCAGCTCTACAGGGGGCGGTGACTACGAGCAGTACTTC